This T cell receptor (beta chain) came from a study of T cell responses to AZD1222 COVID-19 vaccine. Comments on this clone: Its target is not known.

The CDR3 has 16 amino acids. Germline CDR1 reads SEHNR; CDR2 reads FQNEAQ (reference sequence). With 4 bases clipped from V and 6 bases from J, the junction kept 14 bases outside the gene matches. Some clones are missing from TCRdb's copy, which holds only in-frame ones; the method was immunoSEQ multiplex PCR. The repertoire holds over 150,000 clones, with around 92% as singletons. Study conclusions and caveats: Spike-specific TCR breadth rose after two AZD1222 doses, and depth rose as well. Females made up more of the donors, who were largely white British, and clonal diversity may have come out too low.

The clonotype comes from an adult in good health. Sequencing was performed on peripheral blood, taken on day 0 of AZD1222 vaccination. The V and J genes are TRBV7-9 and TRBJ2-7; 8 nucleotides align to TRBD1. The CDR3 here is CASSSDRGPITGEQYF. Written as DNA, the CDR3 is TGTGCCAGCAGCTCAGACAGGGGCCCCATCACGGGCGAGCAGTACTTC.